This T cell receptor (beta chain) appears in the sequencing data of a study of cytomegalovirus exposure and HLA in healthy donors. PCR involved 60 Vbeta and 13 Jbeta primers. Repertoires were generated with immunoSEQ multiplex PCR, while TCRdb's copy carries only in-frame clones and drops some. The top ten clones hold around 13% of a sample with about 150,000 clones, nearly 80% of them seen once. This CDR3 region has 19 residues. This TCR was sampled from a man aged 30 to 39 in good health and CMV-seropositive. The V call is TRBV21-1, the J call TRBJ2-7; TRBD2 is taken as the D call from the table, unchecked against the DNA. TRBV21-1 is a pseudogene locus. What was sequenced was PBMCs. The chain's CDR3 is CASSKSHGGKVERPYEQYF. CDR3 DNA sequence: TGTGCCAGCAGCAAAAGTCATGGCGGCAAGGTGGAACGTCCCTACGAGCAGTACTTC.